This TCR beta chain was documented in a study of neurological immune-mediated disorders. Whole-study results and caveats: Subjects shared no identical expanded-clone CDR3 amino acid sequences, suggesting private TCR-beta repertoires in all groups.

At least ten counts were recorded for this clonotype. The antigen is unknown. Input was 800,000 to 1,000,000 sorted T cells, either CD4+ or CD8+. Sequencing runs each yielded over 180 million TCR-beta sequences from 15-18 subjects. TCRdb called the 5' RACE reads again in MiXCR, with one record for every CDR3 protein. In the table there are 30,000 or so distinct CDR3 sequences, about 4% of which are singletons. The V end lost 0 bases, the J end lost 8 bases, and 13 bases lay between the germline ends. The CDR3 consists of 14 residues. Germline V gene lookup returns CDR1 MGHRA and CDR2 YSYEKL. This sequence was found in a woman aged 35 to 49 in good health. The specimen sequenced was CD4+ T cells from blood. The chain uses TRBV4-1 and TRBJ1-2; no reliable D call. The CDR3 loop reads CASSQDRQPSGYTF. The CDR3 DNA follows: TGCGCCAGCAGCCAAGATCGGCAGCCTTCGGGCTACACCTTC.